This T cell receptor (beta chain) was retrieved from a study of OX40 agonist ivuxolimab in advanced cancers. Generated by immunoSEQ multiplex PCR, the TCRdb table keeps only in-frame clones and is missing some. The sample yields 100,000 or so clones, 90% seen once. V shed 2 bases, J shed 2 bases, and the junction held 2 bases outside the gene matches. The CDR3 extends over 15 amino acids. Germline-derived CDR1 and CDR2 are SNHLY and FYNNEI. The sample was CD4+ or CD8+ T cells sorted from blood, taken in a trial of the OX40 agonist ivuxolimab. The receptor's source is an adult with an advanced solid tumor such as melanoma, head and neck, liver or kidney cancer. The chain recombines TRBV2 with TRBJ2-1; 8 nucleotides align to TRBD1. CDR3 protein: CASSERQGPYNEQFF. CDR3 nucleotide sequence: TGTGCCAGCAGTGAAAGACAGGGGCCCTACAATGAGCAGTTCTTC. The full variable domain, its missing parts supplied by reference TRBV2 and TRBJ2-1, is EPEVTQTPSHQVTQMGQEVILRCVPISNHLYFYWYRQILGQKVEFLVSFYNNEISEKSEIFDDQFSVERPDGSNFTLKIRSTKLEDSAMYFCASSERQGPYNEQFFGPGTRLTVL.